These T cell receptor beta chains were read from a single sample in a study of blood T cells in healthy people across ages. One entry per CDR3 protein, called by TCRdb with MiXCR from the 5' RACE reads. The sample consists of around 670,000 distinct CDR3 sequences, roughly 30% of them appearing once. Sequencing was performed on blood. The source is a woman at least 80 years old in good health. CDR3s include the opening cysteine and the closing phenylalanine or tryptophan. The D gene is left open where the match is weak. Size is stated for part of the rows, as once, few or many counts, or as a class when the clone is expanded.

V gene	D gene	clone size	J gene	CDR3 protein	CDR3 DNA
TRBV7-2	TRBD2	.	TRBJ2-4	CASSFVSGGPRRKNIQYF	TGTGCCAGCAGCTTTGTATCGGGGGGGCCTCGTAGGAAAAACATTCAGTACTTC
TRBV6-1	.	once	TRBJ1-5	CASSEAMGPNQPQHF	TGTGCCAGCAGTGAAGCTATGGGTCCCAATCAGCCCCAGCATTTT
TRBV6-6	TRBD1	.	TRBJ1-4	CASSFDRGPEKLFF	TGTGCCAGCAGTTTCGACAGGGGGCCTGAAAAACTGTTTTTT
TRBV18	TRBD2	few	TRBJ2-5	CASSPRLAEFRETQYF	TGTGCCAGCTCACCTCGGCTAGCGGAGTTTAGGGAGACCCAGTACTTC
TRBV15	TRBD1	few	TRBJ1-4	CATSGDSRTGLEKLFF	TGTGCCACCAGCGGAGACTCTAGGACAGGGCTGGAAAAACTGTTTTTT
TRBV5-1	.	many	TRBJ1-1	CASSSGGARTNTEAFF	TGCGCCAGCAGCTCCGGGGGCGCCCGCACAAACACTGAAGCTTTCTTT
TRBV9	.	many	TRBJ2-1	CASSVGGGGAVGDNEQFF	TGTGCCAGCAGCGTAGGGGGAGGGGGCGCGGTAGGAGACAATGAGCAGTTCTTC
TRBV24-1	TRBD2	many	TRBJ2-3	CATSDSQGGRLDTQYF	TGTGCCACCAGTGATTCCCAGGGAGGGAGACTAGATACGCAGTATTTT
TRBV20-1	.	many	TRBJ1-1	CSARGSERRVDTEAFF	TGCAGTGCTAGAGGTTCAGAGCGGAGAGTGGACACTGAAGCTTTCTTT
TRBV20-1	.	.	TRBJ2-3	CSARSRDILFTDTQYF	TGCAGTGCTAGATCCCGGGACATACTCTTCACAGATACGCAGTATTTT
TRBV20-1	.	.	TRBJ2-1	CSADGPGWQGGRNEQFF	TGCAGTGCTGACGGCCCCGGGTGGCAGGGGGGAAGGAATGAGCAGTTCTTC
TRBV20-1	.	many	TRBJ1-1	CSASHTGRGVWNTEAFF	TGCAGTGCTAGCCACACGGGTCGCGGAGTATGGAACACTGAAGCTTTCTTT
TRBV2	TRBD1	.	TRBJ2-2	CASTTGGTGELFF	TGTGCCAGCACGACAGGGGGGACCGGGGAGCTGTTTTTT
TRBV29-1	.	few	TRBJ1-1	CSVGGGPRNTEAFF	TGCAGCGTTGGGGGAGGGCCCAGGAACACTGAAGCTTTCTTT
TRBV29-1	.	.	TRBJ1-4	CSARAGRGEKLFF	TGCAGCGCCCGTGCGGGCCGCGGTGAAAAACTGTTTTTT
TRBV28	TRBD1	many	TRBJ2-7	CASETGGLSYEQYF	TGTGCCAGCGAGACAGGGGGCCTTTCCTACGAGCAGTACTTC
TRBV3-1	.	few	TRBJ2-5	CASSREGGTQYF	TGTGCCAGCAGCCGAGAAGGGGGGACCCAGTACTTC
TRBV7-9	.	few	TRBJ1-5	CASSADIKWPQHF	TGTGCCAGCAGCGCGGACATCAAATGGCCCCAGCATTTT
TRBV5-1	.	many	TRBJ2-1	CASNSLSRGGSYNEQFF	TGCGCCAGCAACTCCCTTTCCCGGGGTGGCTCCTACAATGAGCAGTTCTTC
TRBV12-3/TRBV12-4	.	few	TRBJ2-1	CASSLDSAFSNKQFF	TGTGCCAGCAGTTTAGACTCCGCCTTTAGCAATAAGCAGTTCTTC
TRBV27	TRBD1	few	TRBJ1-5	CASRPGQGLQPQHF	TGTGCCAGCAGGCCGGGACAGGGATTGCAGCCCCAGCATTTT
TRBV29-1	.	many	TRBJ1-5	CSVTYDRNNQPQHF	TGCAGCGTTACCTACGACAGAAACAATCAGCCCCAGCATTTT
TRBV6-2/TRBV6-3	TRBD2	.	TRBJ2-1	CASSYVSGRNEQFF	TGTGCCAGCAGTTACGTAAGCGGGAGAAATGAGCAGTTCTTC
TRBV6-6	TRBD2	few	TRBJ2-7	CASSSIAGSSYNEQYF	TGTGCCAGCAGCTCAATAGCGGGGAGCTCCTACAATGAGCAGTACTTC
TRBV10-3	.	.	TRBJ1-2	CATTEGLGGASGGYTF	TGTGCCACCACAGAGGGTTTGGGGGGAGCTTCGGGGGGCTACACCTTC
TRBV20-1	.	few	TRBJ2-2	CSAPVGAANTGELFF	TGCAGTGCCCCGGTGGGGGCAGCGAACACCGGGGAGCTGTTTTTT
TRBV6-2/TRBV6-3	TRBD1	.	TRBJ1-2	CASSGTGTGGEGYTF	TGTGCCAGCAGTGGAACCGGGACAGGGGGCGAAGGCTACACCTTC
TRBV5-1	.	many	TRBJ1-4	CASSPSVVNEKLFF	TGCGCCAGCAGCCCGTCGGTCGTGAATGAAAAACTGTTTTTT